This T cell receptor (beta chain) was obtained from a study of shared clonotypes between healthy human individuals. Regarding the study as a whole: Generation probabilities were higher for clonotypes shared across all four sorted-subset donors than for unshared ones.

All participating donors were Caucasian adults from Nashville, Tennessee. Germline CDR1 reads ENHRY; CDR2 reads SYGVKD. The CDR3 runs to 14 residues. J was trimmed by 2 bases and V by 8 bases; bases with no gene match: 8. A roughly 200 ng quantity of DNA, around 30,000 T cell genomes, went into the sorted-subset replicate PCRs. Assay used: immunoSEQ multiplex PCR; TCRdb lists only in-frame clones, some missing. The table shows around 200,000 clones, with around 63% occurring only once. This clone occurred a few times. Its cognate antigen is unknown. This receptor was identified in a man in his thirties or forties in good health. The chain recombines TRBV10-3 with TRBJ2-5; 7 bases match TRBD2. Sequenced sample: memory CD4+ T cells sorted from blood. Subset indicated: CD45RA-negative fraction. The CDR3 spells CAIALGGGQETQYF. CDR3 coding DNA: TGTGCCATCGCCCTGGGGGGGGGACAAGAGACCCAGTACTTC.